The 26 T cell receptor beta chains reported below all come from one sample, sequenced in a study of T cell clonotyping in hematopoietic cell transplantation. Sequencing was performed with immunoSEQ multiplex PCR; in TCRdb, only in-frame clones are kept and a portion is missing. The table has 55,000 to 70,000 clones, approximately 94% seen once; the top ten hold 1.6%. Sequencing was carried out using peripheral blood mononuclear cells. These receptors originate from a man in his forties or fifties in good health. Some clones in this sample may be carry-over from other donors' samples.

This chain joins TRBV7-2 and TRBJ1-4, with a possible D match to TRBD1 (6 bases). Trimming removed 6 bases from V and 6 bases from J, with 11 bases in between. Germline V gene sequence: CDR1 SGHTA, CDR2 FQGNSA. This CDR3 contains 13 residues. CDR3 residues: CASRGGPDEKLFF. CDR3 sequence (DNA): TGTGCCAGCAGAGGGGGACCCGATGAAAAACTGTTTTTT.

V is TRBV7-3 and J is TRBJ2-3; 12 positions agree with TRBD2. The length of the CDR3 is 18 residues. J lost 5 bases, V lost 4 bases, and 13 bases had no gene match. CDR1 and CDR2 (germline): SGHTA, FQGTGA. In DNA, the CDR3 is TGTGCCAGCAGCTCTCCCGGACTAGCGGGGAGGAGGGAAGATACGCAGTATTTT. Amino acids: CASSSPGLAGRREDTQYF.

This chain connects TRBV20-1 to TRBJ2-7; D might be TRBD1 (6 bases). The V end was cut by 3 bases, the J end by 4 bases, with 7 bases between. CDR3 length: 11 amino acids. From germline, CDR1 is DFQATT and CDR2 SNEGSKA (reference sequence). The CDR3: CSASGQYEQYF. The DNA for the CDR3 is TGCAGTGCTAGTGGACAGTACGAGCAGTACTTC.

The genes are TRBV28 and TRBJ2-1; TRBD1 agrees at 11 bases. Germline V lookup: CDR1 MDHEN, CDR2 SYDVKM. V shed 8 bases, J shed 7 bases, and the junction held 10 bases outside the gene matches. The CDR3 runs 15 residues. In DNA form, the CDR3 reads TGTGCCAGCTTCCCTTGGACAGGGGGCGCGAATGAGCAGTTCTTC. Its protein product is CASFPWTGGANEQFF.

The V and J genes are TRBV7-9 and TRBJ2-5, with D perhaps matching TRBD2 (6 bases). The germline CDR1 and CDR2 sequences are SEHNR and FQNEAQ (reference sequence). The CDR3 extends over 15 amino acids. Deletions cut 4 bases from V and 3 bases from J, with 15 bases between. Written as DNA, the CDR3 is TGTGCCAGCAGCTCCCTTTTGGGGGGAGAAGAGACCCAGTACTTC. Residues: CASSSLLGGEETQYF.

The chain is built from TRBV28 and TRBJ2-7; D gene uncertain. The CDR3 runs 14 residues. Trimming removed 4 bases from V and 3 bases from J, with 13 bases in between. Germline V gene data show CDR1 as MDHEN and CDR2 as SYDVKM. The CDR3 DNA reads TGTGCCAGCAGTTCCCGGTCCTCATACTACGAGCAGTACTTC. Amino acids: CASSSRSSYYEQYF.

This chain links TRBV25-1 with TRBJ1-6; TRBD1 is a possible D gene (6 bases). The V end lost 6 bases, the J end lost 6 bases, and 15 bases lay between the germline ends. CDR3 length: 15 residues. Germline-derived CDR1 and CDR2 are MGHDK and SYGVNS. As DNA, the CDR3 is TGTGCCAGCAGCTTACAGGGTATCGGTAATTCACCCCTCCACTTT. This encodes CASSLQGIGNSPLHF.

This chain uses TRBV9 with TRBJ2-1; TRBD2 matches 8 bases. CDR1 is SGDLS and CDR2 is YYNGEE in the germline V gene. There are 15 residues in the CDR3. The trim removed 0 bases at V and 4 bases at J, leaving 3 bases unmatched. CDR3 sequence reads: CASSVGGRQYNEQFF. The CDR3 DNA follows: TGTGCCAGCAGCGTAGGCGGGAGGCAATACAATGAGCAGTTCTTC.

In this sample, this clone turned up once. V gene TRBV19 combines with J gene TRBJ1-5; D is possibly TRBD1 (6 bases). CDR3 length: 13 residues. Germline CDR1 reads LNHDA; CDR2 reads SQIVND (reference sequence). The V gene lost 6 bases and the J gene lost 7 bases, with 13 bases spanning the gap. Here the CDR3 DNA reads TGTGCCAGTAGCCCACTAGGGGGACAGCCCCAGCATTTT. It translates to CASSPLGGQPQHF. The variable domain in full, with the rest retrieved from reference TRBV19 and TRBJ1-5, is DGGITQSPKYLFRKEGQNVTLSCEQNLNHDAMYWYRQDPGQGLRLIYYSQIVNDFQKGDIAEGYSVSREKKESFPLTVTSAQKNPTAFYLCASSPLGGQPQHFGDGTRLSIL.

CDR3 residues: CAWSRRDSRGPQHF. The DNA of the CDR3 is TGTGCCTGGAGCCGACGGGACTCCCGCGGGCCCCAGCATTTT. The V gene is TRBV30, the J gene TRBJ1-5, with a weak D call TRBD1 (5 bases). The ends were cut back, 3 bases at V and 9 bases at J, with 18 bases in the middle. Germline V gene lookup returns CDR1 GTSNPN and CDR2 SVGIG (reference sequence). This CDR3 is 14 amino acids long.

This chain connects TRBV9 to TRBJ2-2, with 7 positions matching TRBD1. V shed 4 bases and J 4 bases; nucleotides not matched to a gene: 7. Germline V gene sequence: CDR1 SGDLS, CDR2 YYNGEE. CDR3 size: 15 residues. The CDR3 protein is CASSLEGATTGELFF. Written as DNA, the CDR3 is TGTGCCAGCAGCCTCGAGGGGGCGACCACCGGGGAGCTGTTTTTT.

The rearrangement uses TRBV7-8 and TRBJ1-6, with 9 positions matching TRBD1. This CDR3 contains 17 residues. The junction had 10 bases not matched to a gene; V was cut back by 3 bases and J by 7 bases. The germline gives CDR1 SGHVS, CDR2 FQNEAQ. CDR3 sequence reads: CASSFVPGQGGNSPLHF. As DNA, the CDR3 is TGTGCCAGCAGCTTCGTCCCGGGACAGGGAGGAAATTCACCCCTCCACTTT.

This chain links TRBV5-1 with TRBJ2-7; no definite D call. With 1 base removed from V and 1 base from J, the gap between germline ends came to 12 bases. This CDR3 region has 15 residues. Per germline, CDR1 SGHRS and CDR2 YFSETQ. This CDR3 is CASSLYGNPSYEQYF. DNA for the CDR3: TGCGCCAGCAGCTTGTATGGAAACCCTTCCTACGAGCAGTACTTC. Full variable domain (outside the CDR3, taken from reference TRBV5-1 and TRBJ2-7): KAGVTQTPRYLIKTRGQQVTLSCSPISGHRSVSWYQQTPGQGLQFLFEYFSETQRNKGNFPGRFSGRQFSNSRSEMNVSTLELGDSALYLCASSLYGNPSYEQYFGPGTRLTVT.

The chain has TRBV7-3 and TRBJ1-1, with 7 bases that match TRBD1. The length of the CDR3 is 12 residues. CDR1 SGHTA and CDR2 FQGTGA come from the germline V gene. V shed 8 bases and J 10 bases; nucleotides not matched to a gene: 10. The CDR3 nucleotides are TGTGCCAGCGGACACAGGGGCGGGGGAGCTTTCTTT. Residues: CASGHRGGGAFF.

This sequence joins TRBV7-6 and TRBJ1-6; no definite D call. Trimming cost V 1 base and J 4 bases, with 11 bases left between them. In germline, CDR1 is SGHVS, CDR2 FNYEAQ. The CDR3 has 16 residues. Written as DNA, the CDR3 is TGTGCCAGCAGCTTAGGTCCCGGCGGTTATAATTCACCCCTCCACTTT. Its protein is CASSLGPGGYNSPLHF.

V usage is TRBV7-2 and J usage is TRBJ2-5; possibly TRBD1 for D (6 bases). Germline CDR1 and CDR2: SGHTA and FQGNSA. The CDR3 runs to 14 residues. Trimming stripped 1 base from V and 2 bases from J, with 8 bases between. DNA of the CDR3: TGTGCCAGCAGCTTAGGACAGGCTCAAGAGACCCAGTACTTC. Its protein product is CASSLGQAQETQYF.

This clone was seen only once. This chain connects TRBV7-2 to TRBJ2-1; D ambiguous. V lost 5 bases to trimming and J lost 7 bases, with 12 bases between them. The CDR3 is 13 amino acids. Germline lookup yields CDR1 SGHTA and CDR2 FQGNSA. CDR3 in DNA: TGTGCCAGCAGCCCAACATTTTTTAATGAGCAGTTCTTC. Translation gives CASSPTFFNEQFF.

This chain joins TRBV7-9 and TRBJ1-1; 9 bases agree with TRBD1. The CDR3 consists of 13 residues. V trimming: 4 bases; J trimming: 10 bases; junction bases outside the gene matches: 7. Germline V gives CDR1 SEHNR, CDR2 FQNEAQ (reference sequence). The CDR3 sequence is CASSSGTDRGAFF. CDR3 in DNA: TGTGCCAGCAGCTCCGGAACGGACAGGGGAGCTTTCTTT.

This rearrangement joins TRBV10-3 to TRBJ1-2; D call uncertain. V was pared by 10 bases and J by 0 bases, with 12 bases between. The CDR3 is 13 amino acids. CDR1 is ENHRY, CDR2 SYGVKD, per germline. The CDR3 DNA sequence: TGTGCCACCTCCGGAAGAGCTAACTATGGCTACACCTTC. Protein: CATSGRANYGYTF.

CDR3 nucleotides: TGTGCCAGCAGCTTAGCGGGAGTTGGCGAGCAGTACTTC. This encodes CASSLAGVGEQYF. This chain uses TRBV7-2 with TRBJ2-7, with D maybe TRBD2 (5 bases). The germline V gene encodes CDR1 SGHTA and CDR2 FQGNSA. The V end was cut by 0 bases, the J end by 6 bases, with 9 bases between. The CDR3 runs 13 residues.

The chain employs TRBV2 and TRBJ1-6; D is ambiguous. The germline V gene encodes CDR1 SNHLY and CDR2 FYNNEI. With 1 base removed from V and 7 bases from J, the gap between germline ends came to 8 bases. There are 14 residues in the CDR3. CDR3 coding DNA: TGTGCCAGCAGTGAAGTTCGATTGAATTCACCCCTCCACTTT. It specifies CASSEVRLNSPLHF. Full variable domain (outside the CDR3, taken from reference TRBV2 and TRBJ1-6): EPEVTQTPSHQVTQMGQEVILRCVPISNHLYFYWYRQILGQKVEFLVSFYNNEISEKSEIFDDQFSVERPDGSNFTLKIRSTKLEDSAMYFCASSEVRLNSPLHFGNGTRLTVT.

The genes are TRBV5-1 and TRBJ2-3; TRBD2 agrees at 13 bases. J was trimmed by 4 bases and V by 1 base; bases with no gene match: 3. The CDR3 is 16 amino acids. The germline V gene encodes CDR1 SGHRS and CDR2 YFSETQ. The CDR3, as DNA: TGCGCCAGCAGCTTGAGGACTAGCGGGGGATCAGATACGCAGTATTTT. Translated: CASSLRTSGGSDTQYF.

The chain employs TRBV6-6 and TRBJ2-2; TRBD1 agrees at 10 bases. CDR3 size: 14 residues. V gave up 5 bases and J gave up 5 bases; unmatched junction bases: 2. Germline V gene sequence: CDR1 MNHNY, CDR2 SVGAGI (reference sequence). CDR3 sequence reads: CASSRTGGTGELFF. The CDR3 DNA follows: TGTGCCAGCAGTCGGACAGGGGGGACCGGGGAGCTGTTTTTT.

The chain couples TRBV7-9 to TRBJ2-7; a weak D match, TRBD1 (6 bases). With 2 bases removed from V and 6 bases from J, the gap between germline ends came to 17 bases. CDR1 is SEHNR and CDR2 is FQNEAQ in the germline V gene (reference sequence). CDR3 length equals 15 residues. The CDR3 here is CASSLSEHRASEQYF. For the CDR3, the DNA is TGTGCCAGCAGCTTATCTGAACACAGGGCATCCGAGCAGTACTTC.

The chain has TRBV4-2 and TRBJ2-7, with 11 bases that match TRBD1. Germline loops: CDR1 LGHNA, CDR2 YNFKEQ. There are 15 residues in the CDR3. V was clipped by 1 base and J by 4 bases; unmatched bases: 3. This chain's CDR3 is CASSQVGQGAYEQYF. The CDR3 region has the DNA TGTGCCAGCAGCCAAGTTGGACAGGGGGCATACGAGCAGTACTTC.

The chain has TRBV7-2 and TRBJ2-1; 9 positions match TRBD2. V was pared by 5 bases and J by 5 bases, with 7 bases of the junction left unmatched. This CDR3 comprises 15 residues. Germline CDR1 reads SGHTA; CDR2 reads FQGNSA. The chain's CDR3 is CASSAGLAKNNEQFF. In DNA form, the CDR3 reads TGTGCCAGCAGCGCTGGACTAGCGAAAAACAATGAGCAGTTCTTC.